This T cell receptor (beta chain) was retrieved from a study of somatic mutations in cytotoxic T cells in rheumatoid arthritis. At the level of the study: Purity of nearly 100% was reached when some V beta antibody-stained T-cell populations were flow-sorted, including V beta1+ cells sequenced for TCRB. General study findings and limits: The slight TRBV07 underrepresentation in rheumatoid arthritis patients was not adjusted for multiple comparisons. Increasing age coincided with elevated CD8+ clonality among rheumatoid arthritis patients, though not among healthy controls.

Generated by immunoSEQ multiplex PCR, the TCRdb table keeps only in-frame clones and is missing some. The table has just under 30,000 clones, around 90% seen once. From germline, CDR1 is SGHAT and CDR2 FQNNGV. The CDR3 spans 14 residues. Trimming stripped 3 bases from V and 8 bases from J, with 13 bases between. CD4+ cells and CD8+ cells were each obtained through positive magnetic bead selection, and their purity was assessed by flow cytometry. As for this clone: The target antigen is unknown.

Sequenced: CD8+ T cells sorted from blood. The rearrangement uses TRBV11-2 and TRBJ2-2; D call uncertain. The source of this sequence is an adult with rheumatoid arthritis. The CDR3 DNA is TGTGCCAGCAGCTTTGGCAGATTCGGTGGGGAGCTGTTTTTT. Encoded protein: CASSFGRFGGELFF.